This TCR beta chain was found in a study of blood T cell repertoires in COVID-19. Across the whole study: Some COVID-19 samples were acute and others convalescent; all came from the United States, Italy and Spain. Sources were T cells, B-cell-depleted T cells, or PBMCs; the material itself was cDNA or gDNA.

Participant-given clinical history determined each cohort assignment. In the study's own analysis: How many nucleated cells were present was estimated from reference gene primer amplification. Profiling relied on immunoSEQ multiplex PCR, and the TCRdb table lists in-frame clones only, not all of them. Clone size and V and J calls were adopted from that table, with D and trimming inferred from the DNA. The sample contains about 250,000 clones, about nine tenths of which appear only once. The clonotype was recovered from a woman aged 25 to 39 with acute COVID-19. The sequenced material came from PBMCs or T cells enriched from blood (not recorded which).

CDR3 sequence (DNA): TGTGCCAGTAGTATCCCGGCCGGACAGGCAGGGGGTGATGGCTACACCTTC. Its protein is CASSIPAGQAGGDGYTF. The chain is built from TRBV19 and TRBJ1-2; 7 nucleotides agree with TRBD1. The junction had 16 bases not matched to a gene; V was cut back by 3 bases and J by 6 bases. The CDR3 covers 17 residues. CDR1 is LNHDA, CDR2 SQIVND, per germline (reference sequence). The entire variable domain, with the rest obtained from reference TRBV19 and TRBJ1-2, is as follows: DGGITQSPKYLFRKEGQNVTLSCEQNLNHDAMYWYRQDPGQGLRLIYYSQIVNDFQKGDIAEGYSVSREKKESFPLTVTSAQKNPTAFYLCASSIPAGQAGGDGYTFGSGTRLTVV.